The rows below give T cell receptor beta chains drawn from one sample of a study of siplizumab effects on memory and regulatory T cells. The protocol was immunoSEQ multiplex PCR, while the TCRdb copy is restricted to in-frame clones and leaves out a portion. This table holds 70,000 to 95,000 clones, around 97% found once. The sequencing input was naive CD4+ T cells sorted from blood. Receptors were obtained from a human donor in good health. The CDR3 runs from the conserved cysteine through the conserved F or W. The D gene is left open where the match is weak. Rows may omit the clone size; those that give it use once, few, many or a size class.

>TRBJ2-5|TRBV11-2|-|-
CASSPTGGMETQYF
TGTGCCAGCAGCCCCACTGGGGGGATGGAGACCCAGTACTTC
>TRBJ2-2|TRBV11-3|-|-
CASSPGDGGELFF
TGTGCCAGCAGCCCCGGGGACGGCGGGGAGCTGTTTTTT
>TRBJ1-1|TRBV12-5|-|-
CASAFEMNTEAFF
TGTGCTAGTGCCTTCGAAATGAACACTGAAGCTTTCTTT
>TRBJ1-2|TRBV2|-|-
CASSPNVGTGYTF
TGTGCCAGCAGCCCTAATGTGGGGACTGGCTACACCTTC
>TRBJ2-1|TRBV7-9|TRBD2|-
CASTPRGAYNEQFF
TGTGCCAGCACCCCCCGGGGGGCCTACAATGAGCAGTTCTTC
>TRBJ1-1|TRBV6-1|-|-
CASSPSRAEGAEAFF
TGTGCCAGCAGCCCAAGTCGGGCAGAAGGGGCTGAAGCTTTCTTT
>TRBJ1-5|TRBV5-8|-|-
CASSRKIRQTWGMLNQPQHF
TGTGCCAGCAGCCGAAAGATTAGGCAGACATGGGGGATGTTAAATCAGCCCCAGCATTTT
>TRBJ2-3|TRBV6-1|-|once
CASRGSTDTQYF
TGTGCCAGCAGAGGGTCCACAGATACGCAGTATTTT
>TRBJ2-6|TRBV7-3|-|-
CASSSQGPGANVLTF
TGTGCCAGCAGCTCGCAGGGTCCTGGGGCCAACGTCCTGACTTTC
>TRBJ1-4|TRBV28|-|-
CASSPGGWANEKLFF
TGTGCCAGCAGCCCCGGGGGCTGGGCTAATGAAAAACTGTTTTTT
>TRBJ1-5|TRBV27|TRBD1|-
CASSRQGTGNQPQHF
TGTGCCAGCAGCCGACAGGGTACGGGCAATCAGCCCCAGCATTTT
>TRBJ2-7|TRBV6-5|-|-
CASSYIARDEQYF
TGTGCCAGCAGTTACATAGCTCGTGACGAGCAGTACTTC
>TRBJ1-1|TRBV5-1|TRBD1|-
CASSAWDSSNTEAFF
TGCGCCAGCAGCGCGTGGGACAGCTCGAACACTGAAGCTTTCTTT
>TRBJ2-3|TRBV5-1|-|-
CASMRRGTDTQYF
TGCGCCAGCATGCGGAGGGGCACAGATACGCAGTATTTT
>TRBJ1-6|TRBV30|-|-
CAWSVGVPLSPLHF
TGTGCCTGGAGTGTAGGGGTTCCCCTTTCACCCCTCCACTTT
>TRBJ2-5|TRBV15|TRBD2|-
CATSRGRTSGGQETQYF
TGTGCCACCAGCAGAGGCCGGACTAGCGGGGGGCAAGAGACCCAGTACTTC
>TRBJ2-1|TRBV27|TRBD2|-
CASSLRWGLASYNEQFF
TGTGCCAGCAGTTTAAGGTGGGGACTAGCCTCCTACAATGAGCAGTTCTTC
>TRBJ2-1|TRBV5-1|TRBD2|-
CASLPGLAGGRVQNEQFF
TGCGCCAGCCTCCCTGGACTAGCGGGGGGGCGGGTGCAAAATGAGCAGTTCTTC
>TRBJ2-7|TRBV18|-|-
CASSPTGYEQYF
TGTGCCAGCTCACCGACAGGCTACGAGCAGTACTTC
>TRBJ2-5|TRBV7-3|-|-
CASSLGPDTQETQYF
TGTGCCAGCAGCTTGGGGCCCGACACCCAAGAGACCCAGTACTTC
>TRBJ2-7|TRBV6-5|-|-
CASSYVQDLSEQYF
TGTGCCAGCAGTTATGTTCAGGATCTAAGCGAGCAGTACTTC
>TRBJ1-5|TRBV5-1|TRBD1|-
CASSLGQGGQPQHF
TGCGCCAGCAGCTTGGGACAGGGTGGTCAGCCCCAGCATTTT
>TRBJ2-2|TRBV28|-|-
CATKNTGELFF
TGTGCCACCAAGAACACCGGGGAGCTGTTTTTT
>TRBJ2-6|TRBV5-4|TRBD1|-
CASQDRPTGGANVLTF
TGTGCCAGCCAGGACAGGCCAACTGGGGGGGCCAACGTCCTGACTTTC
>TRBJ2-5|TRBV19|TRBD1|-
CASSIQQGQGTQTQYF
TGTGCCAGTAGTATCCAGCAGGGACAGGGTACACAGACCCAGTACTTC
>TRBJ1-1|TRBV29-1|-|-
CSVAEGRWEAFF
TGCAGCGTTGCCGAGGGCCGCTGGGAAGCTTTCTTT
>TRBJ1-1|TRBV7-9|-|-
CARGNRVNTEAFF
TGTGCCAGAGGCAACAGGGTTAACACTGAAGCTTTCTTT
>TRBJ1-1|TRBV28|-|-
CAIFTGLMNTEAFF
TGTGCCATTTTCACAGGGCTCATGAACACTGAAGCTTTCTTT
>TRBJ1-5|TRBV2|TRBD1|-
CASSIGLAGGQPQHF
TGTGCCAGCAGCATCGGACTTGCAGGGGGACAGCCCCAGCATTTT
>TRBJ2-3|TRBV6-4|TRBD2|-
CASSAESGGTDTQYF
TGTGCCAGCAGTGCCGAAAGCGGGGGCACAGATACGCAGTATTTT
>TRBJ1-1|TRBV28|-|-
CASMALNTEAFF
TGTGCCAGCATGGCACTGAACACTGAAGCTTTCTTT
>TRBJ1-1|TRBV30|-|-
CAWSPGYLGSMNTEAFF
TGTGCCTGGAGCCCCGGTTACCTTGGGTCCATGAACACTGAAGCTTTCTTT
>TRBJ1-4|TRBV28|-|-
CASSLHVSGGEKLFF
TGTGCCAGCAGTTTACATGTTTCCGGGGGTGAGAAACTGTTTTTT
>TRBJ1-5|TRBV2|-|once
CASSERPSLAGNHQPQHF
TGTGCCAGCAGTGAAAGGCCCTCCCTGGCAGGGAATCATCAGCCCCAGCATTTT
>TRBJ1-1|TRBV7-6|TRBD1|-
CASSLDGTANTEAFF
TGTGCCAGCAGCTTAGATGGGACAGCGAACACTGAAGCTTTCTTT
>TRBJ2-7|TRBV7-9|-|-
CASSLAGMGYEQYF
TGTGCCAGCAGCTTAGCAGGGATGGGATACGAGCAGTACTTC
>TRBJ1-4|TRBV30|-|-
CASNTATSTNEKLFF
TGTGCCTCGAACACAGCAACCTCAACTAATGAAAAACTGTTTTTT
>TRBJ2-1|TRBV7-3|-|-
CASSERGSYNEQFF
TGTGCCAGCAGCGAGCGTGGATCCTACAATGAGCAGTTCTTC
>TRBJ1-2|TRBV5-1|TRBD1|once
CASSLIPPGQIIYGYTF
TGCGCCAGCAGCTTGATTCCTCCGGGACAGATAATCTATGGCTACACCTTC
>TRBJ2-5|TRBV29-1|-|-
CSVEPGTETQYF
TGCAGCGTTGAACCGGGGACGGAGACCCAGTACTTC
>TRBJ2-5|TRBV18|-|-
CASSGFRETQYF
TGTGCCAGCTCAGGGTTCCGAGAGACCCAGTACTTC
>TRBJ1-6|TRBV28|TRBD1|once
CASSSPGQANSPLHF
TGTGCCAGCAGCTCACCGGGACAGGCTAATTCACCCCTCCACTTT
>TRBJ2-7|TRBV2|-|-
CASSGGDFGQYF
TGTGCCAGCAGTGGAGGGGACTTCGGGCAGTACTTC
>TRBJ2-5|TRBV7-9|-|-
CASSLRGSETQYF
TGTGCCAGCAGCTTGCGGGGTTCAGAGACCCAGTACTTC
>TRBJ2-5|TRBV27|-|-
CASRETQYF
TGTGCCAGCAGGGAGACCCAGTACTTC
>TRBJ2-5|TRBV4-1|TRBD2|-
CASSPRLAGGQETQYF
TGCGCCAGCAGCCCCCGACTAGCGGGGGGCCAAGAGACCCAGTACTTC
>TRBJ1-1|TRBV11-3|-|-
CASSLDRGPDTEAFF
TGTGCCAGCAGCTTAGATCGGGGGCCTGACACTGAAGCTTTCTTT
>TRBJ2-5|TRBV5-6|TRBD1|-
CASSWAGNRGETQYF
TGTGCCAGCAGCTGGGCGGGAAACAGGGGGGAGACCCAGTACTTC
>TRBJ1-6|TRBV5-4|-|-
CASSLRQENSPLHF
TGTGCCAGCAGCCTGAGACAGGAAAATTCACCCCTCCACTTT
>TRBJ2-3|TRBV5-6|TRBD2|-
CASSLQRGGPRPQYF
TGTGCCAGCAGCTTGCAGCGGGGGGGACCCAGGCCGCAGTATTTT
>TRBJ2-3|TRBV14|TRBD2|-
CASSLLAGASTDTQYF
TGTGCCAGCAGCCTTTTAGCGGGGGCATCCACAGATACGCAGTATTTT
>TRBJ1-1|TRBV4-2|TRBD1|-
CATTTGGGMNTEAFF
TGTGCCACCACCACAGGGGGCGGCATGAACACTGAAGCTTTCTTT
>TRBJ1-2|TRBV10-3|-|-
CAIGAGIGYTF
TGTGCCATCGGGGCGGGGATTGGCTACACCTTC
>TRBJ2-7|TRBV15|-|once
CATSRDLVRSYEQYF
TGTGCCACCAGCAGAGATTTGGTCAGGAGCTACGAGCAGTACTTC
>TRBJ1-2|TRBV7-9|-|-
CASSYLEIGYTF
TGTGCCAGCAGCTATCTCGAGATCGGCTACACCTTC